One TCR beta chain is described in this entry. What it binds is not known. The study ran its PCR with 60 Vbeta and 13 Jbeta primers. The data were produced by immunoSEQ multiplex PCR, yet TCRdb's version contains in-frame clones alone and is incomplete. The top ten hold under 3.5% of the sample, which has approximately 130,000 clones, roughly 79% seen once. Trimming took 1 base from V and 6 from J, leaving 11 bases between them. The CDR3 covers 14 residues. CDR1 and CDR2 (germline): SGDLS, YYNGEE. This specimen comes from a study of cytomegalovirus exposure and HLA in healthy donors. Study overall: A prior analysis found 117 million unique TCR beta sequences from 150 million to 200 million T cells.

Study results and limitations: DRB1 showed the most TCR associations and HLA-C the fewest in a later analysis, as rates varied by HLA locus. Presence/absence analyses rested on an assumption that sequencing depth was roughly uniform across donors. With later analysis, a missense DCLRE1C variant became linked to TCR beta V- and J-gene trimming.

The J gene is TRBJ1-5, the V gene TRBV9, with a weak D call TRBD1 (6 bases). Sequencing input: PBMCs. This clonotype was sampled from a man aged 25-40 years in good health and CMV-seronegative. DNA for the CDR3: TGTGCCAGCAGCGTATCAGGGGAGTTTCAGCCCCAGCATTTT. Amino acid sequence: CASSVSGEFQPQHF.